The present T cell receptor (beta chain) was sequenced within a study of tumor-infiltrating lymphocytes in localized non-small cell lung cancer. This CDR3 region has 15 residues. CDR1 and CDR2 (germline): SGHNT, YENEEA. With V trimmed by 4 bases and J by 0 bases, 5 bases remained unmatched. Generated by immunoSEQ multiplex PCR, the TCRdb table keeps only in-frame clones and is missing some. Of around 1,500 clones listed, over 30% are singletons. The sequenced sample consisted of uninvolved lung tissue not adjacent to the tumor. The TCR comes from a human donor with non-small cell lung cancer. The chain carries TRBV11-3 and TRBJ2-7; 8 bases align to TRBD1. The CDR3 is CASSSGQGFSYEQYF. CDR3 DNA sequence: TGTGCCAGCAGCTCAGGACAGGGATTCTCCTACGAGCAGTACTTC.